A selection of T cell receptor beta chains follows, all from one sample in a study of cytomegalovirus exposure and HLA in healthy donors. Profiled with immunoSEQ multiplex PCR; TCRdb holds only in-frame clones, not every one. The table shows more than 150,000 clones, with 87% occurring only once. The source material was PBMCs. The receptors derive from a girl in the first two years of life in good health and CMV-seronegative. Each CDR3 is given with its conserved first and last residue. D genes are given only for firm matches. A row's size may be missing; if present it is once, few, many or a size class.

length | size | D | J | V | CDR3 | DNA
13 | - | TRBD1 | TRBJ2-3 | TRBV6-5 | CASSPQGADTQYF | TGTGCCAGCAGCCCACAGGGGGCAGATACGCAGTATTTT
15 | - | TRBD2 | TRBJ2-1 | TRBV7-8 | CASSVSGSSYNEQFF | TGTGCCAGCAGCGTAAGCGGGAGCTCCTACAATGAGCAGTTCTTC
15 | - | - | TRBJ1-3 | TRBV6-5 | CASSSDWSSGNTIYF | TGTGCCAGCAGCTCGGACTGGAGCTCTGGAAACACCATATATTTT
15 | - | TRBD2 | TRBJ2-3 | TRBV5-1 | CASSFLAGGTDTQYF | TGCGCCAGCAGCTTTCTAGCGGGGGGCACAGATACGCAGTATTTT
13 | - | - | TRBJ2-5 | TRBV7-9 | CASSSRGSETQYF | TGTGCCAGCAGCTCCAGGGGATCGGAGACCCAGTACTTC
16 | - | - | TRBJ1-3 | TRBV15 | CATSSGVAYSGNTIYF | TGTGCCACCAGCAGTGGTGTCGCCTACTCTGGAAACACCATATATTTT
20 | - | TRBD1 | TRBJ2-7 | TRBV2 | CASSELVRQGVLGWDYEQYF | TGTGCCAGCAGTGAATTGGTGCGGCAGGGGGTATTAGGTTGGGACTACGAGCAGTACTTC
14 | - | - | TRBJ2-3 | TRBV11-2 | CASSSDRPTDTQYF | TGTGCCAGCAGCTCGGACAGACCCACAGATACGCAGTATTTT
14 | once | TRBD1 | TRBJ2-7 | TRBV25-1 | CAGSDWGTVHEQYF | TGTGCCGGCAGTGATTGGGGGACAGTCCACGAGCAGTACTTC
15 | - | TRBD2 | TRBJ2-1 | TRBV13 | CASSLRTSGSNEQFF | TGTGCCAGCAGCTTAAGGACTAGCGGGTCCAATGAGCAGTTCTTC
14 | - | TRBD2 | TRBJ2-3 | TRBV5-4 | CAGARSGNTDTQYF | TGTGCCGGGGCCCGGAGCGGGAACACAGATACGCAGTATTTT
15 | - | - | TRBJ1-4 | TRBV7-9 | CASSLPYGRDPRLFF | TGTGCCAGCAGCTTACCCTACGGGCGGGACCCGAGGCTGTTTTTT
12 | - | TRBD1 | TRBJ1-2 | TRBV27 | CASSSRGGSYTF | TGTGCCAGCAGTTCGAGAGGGGGCAGCTACACCTTC
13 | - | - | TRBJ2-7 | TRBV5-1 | CASSEDSSYEQYF | TGCGCCAGCAGTGAGGATAGCTCCTACGAGCAGTACTTC
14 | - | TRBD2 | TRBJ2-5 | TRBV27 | CASSSSGGAETQYF | TGTGCCAGCAGTTCATCGGGAGGAGCAGAGACCCAGTACTTC
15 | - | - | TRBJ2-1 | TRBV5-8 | CASSLQGELYNEQFF | TGTGCCAGCAGCTTACAGGGAGAACTTTACAATGAGCAGTTCTTC
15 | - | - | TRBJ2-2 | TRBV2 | CASSPESLRTGELFF | TGTGCCAGCAGCCCTGAATCCCTGAGGACCGGGGAGCTGTTTTTT
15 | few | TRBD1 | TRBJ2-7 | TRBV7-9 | CASSSGQGRYYEQYF | TGTGCCAGCAGCTCCGGACAGGGACGATACTACGAGCAGTACTTC
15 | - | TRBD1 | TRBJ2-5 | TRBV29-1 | CSVQYGDRGPGTQYF | TGCAGCGTACAGTACGGGGACAGGGGGCCTGGGACCCAGTACTTC
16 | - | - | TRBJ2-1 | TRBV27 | CASSLSRTRLVNEQFF | TGTGCCAGCAGTTTATCCCGCACCAGACTAGTAAATGAGCAGTTCTTC
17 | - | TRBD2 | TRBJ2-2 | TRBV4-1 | CASSQEGLAGGTGELFF | TGCGCCAGCAGCCAAGAAGGACTAGCGGGAGGAACCGGGGAGCTGTTTTTT
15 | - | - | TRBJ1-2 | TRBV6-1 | CASRGQTVADYGYTF | TGTGCCAGCAGAGGGCAGACAGTGGCCGACTATGGCTACACCTTC
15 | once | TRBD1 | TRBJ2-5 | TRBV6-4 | CASRGTGHKGGTQYF | TGTGCCAGCAGAGGGACAGGGCATAAGGGGGGGACCCAGTACTTC
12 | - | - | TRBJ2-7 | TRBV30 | CAWNRVSYEQYF | TGTGCCTGGAACAGGGTATCGTACGAGCAGTACTTC
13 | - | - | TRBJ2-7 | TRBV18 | CASSPDQTYEQYF | TGTGCCAGTTCACCTGATCAGACCTACGAGCAGTACTTC
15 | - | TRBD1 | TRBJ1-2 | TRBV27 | CASSPSPTGDYGYTF | TGTGCCAGCAGTCCGTCTCCGACAGGGGACTATGGCTACACCTTC
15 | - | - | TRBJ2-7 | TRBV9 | CASSVAPGLTYEQYF | TGTGCCAGCAGCGTAGCCCCGGGTCTAACCTACGAGCAGTACTTC
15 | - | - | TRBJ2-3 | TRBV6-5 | CASSYSSSAADTQYF | TGTGCCAGCAGTTACTCGTCTAGCGCGGCAGATACGCAGTATTTT
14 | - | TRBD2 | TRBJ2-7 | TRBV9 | CASSPSGTGYEQYF | TGTGCCAGCAGCCCCAGCGGGACTGGATACGAGCAGTACTTC
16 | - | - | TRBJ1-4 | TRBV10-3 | CAISESVQGSDEKLFF | TGTGCCATCAGTGAGTCAGTTCAGGGGTCGGATGAAAAACTGTTTTTT
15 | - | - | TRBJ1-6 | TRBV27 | CASSFGGADNSPLHF | TGTGCCAGCAGTTTTGGGGGGGCTGATAATTCACCCCTCCACTTT
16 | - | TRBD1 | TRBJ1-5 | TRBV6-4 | CASSDSSDRGHQPQHF | TGTGCCAGCAGTGACTCGAGCGACAGGGGGCATCAGCCCCAGCATTTT
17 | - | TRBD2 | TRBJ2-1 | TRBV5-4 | CATGTSGGVLSYNEQFF | TGTGCCACCGGGACTAGCGGGGGGGTTCTCTCCTACAATGAGCAGTTCTTC
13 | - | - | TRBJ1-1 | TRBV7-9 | CASNTRRDTEAFF | TGTGCCAGCAACACGAGGAGGGACACTGAAGCTTTCTTT
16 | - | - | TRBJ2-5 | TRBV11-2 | CASSRGASTIQETQYF | TGTGCCAGCAGCCGGGGGGCGTCTACGATACAAGAGACCCAGTACTTC
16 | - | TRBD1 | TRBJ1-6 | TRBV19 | CASSNTGTGDNSPLHF | TGTGCCAGTAGCAATACCGGGACAGGGGATAATTCACCCCTCCACTTT
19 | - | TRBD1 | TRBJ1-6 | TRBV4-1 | CASSQEVLGQAVYNSPLHF | TGCGCCAGCAGCCAAGAAGTTTTGGGACAGGCAGTTTATAATTCACCCCTCCACTTT
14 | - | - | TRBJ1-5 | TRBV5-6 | CASSQRTGNQPQHF | TGTGCCAGCAGCCAAAGGACAGGCAATCAGCCCCAGCATTTT
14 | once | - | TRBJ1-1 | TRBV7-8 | CASSLDSGGTEAFF | TGTGCCAGCAGCTTAGATTCGGGAGGCACTGAAGCTTTCTTT
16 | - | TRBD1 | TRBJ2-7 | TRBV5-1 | CASSPRTGTGSHEQYF | TGCGCCAGCAGTCCCCGAACCGGGACAGGGAGCCACGAGCAGTACTTC
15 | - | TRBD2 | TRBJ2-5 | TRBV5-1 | CASSAGAGGRETQYF | TGCGCCAGCAGCGCCGGTGCGGGGGGGAGAGAGACCCAGTACTTC
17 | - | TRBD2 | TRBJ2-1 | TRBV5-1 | CASSSWDSGTGYNEQFF | TGCGCCAGCAGCTCTTGGGATAGCGGGACTGGGTACAATGAGCAGTTCTTC
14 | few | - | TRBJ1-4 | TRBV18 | CASSPSGEYEKLFF | TGTGCCAGCTCACCATCGGGAGAATATGAAAAACTGTTTTTT
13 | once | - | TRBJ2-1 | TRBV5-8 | CASSLSPYNEQFF | TGTGCCAGCAGCCTCTCCCCCTACAATGAGCAGTTCTTC
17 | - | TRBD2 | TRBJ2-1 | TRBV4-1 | CASSQGLAGTYGNEQFF | TGCGCCAGCAGCCAAGGACTAGCGGGGACCTATGGGAATGAGCAGTTCTTC
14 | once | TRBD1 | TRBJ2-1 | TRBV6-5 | CASSDTGQGPRQFF | TGTGCCAGCAGTGACACTGGACAGGGCCCTAGGCAGTTCTTC
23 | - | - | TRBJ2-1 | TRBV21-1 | CASSKADTVLAGLTSGPPNCQFF | TGTGCCAGCAGCAAAGCCGATACGGTTTTGGCAGGGCTGACTAGCGGACCCCCGAATTGTCAGTTCTTC
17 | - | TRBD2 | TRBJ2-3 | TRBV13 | CASSLGSSGKALDTQYF | TGTGCCAGCAGCTTAGGGTCCAGCGGGAAAGCTTTAGATACGCAGTATTTT
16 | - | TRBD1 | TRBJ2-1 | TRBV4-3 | CASSQDSPGQGAGQVF | TGCGCCAGCAGCCAAGATTCCCCGGGACAGGGGGCCGGACAGGTCTTC
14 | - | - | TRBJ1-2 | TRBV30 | CAWSVSIGHYGYTF | TGTGCCTGGAGTGTAAGTATTGGGCACTATGGCTACACCTTC
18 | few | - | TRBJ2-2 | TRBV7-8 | CASSYQLYQGSNTGELFF | TGTGCCAGCAGCTATCAACTATACCAGGGGTCGAACACCGGGGAGCTGTTTTTT
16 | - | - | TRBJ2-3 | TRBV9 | CASSPTHLATTDTQYF | TGTGCCAGCAGCCCCACTCACCTAGCAACCACAGATACGCAGTATTTT
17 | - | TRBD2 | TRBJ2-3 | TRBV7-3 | CASSPTLAGGSTDTQYF | TGTGCCAGCAGTCCAACACTAGCGGGGGGAAGCACAGATACGCAGTATTTT
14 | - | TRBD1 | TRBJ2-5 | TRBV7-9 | CASSLGGGRETQYF | TGTGCCAGCAGCTTAGGAGGGGGCAGGGAGACCCAGTACTTC
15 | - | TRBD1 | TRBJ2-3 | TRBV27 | CASSKRQGPTDTQYF | TGTGCCAGCAGTAAACGACAGGGCCCCACAGATACGCAGTATTTT